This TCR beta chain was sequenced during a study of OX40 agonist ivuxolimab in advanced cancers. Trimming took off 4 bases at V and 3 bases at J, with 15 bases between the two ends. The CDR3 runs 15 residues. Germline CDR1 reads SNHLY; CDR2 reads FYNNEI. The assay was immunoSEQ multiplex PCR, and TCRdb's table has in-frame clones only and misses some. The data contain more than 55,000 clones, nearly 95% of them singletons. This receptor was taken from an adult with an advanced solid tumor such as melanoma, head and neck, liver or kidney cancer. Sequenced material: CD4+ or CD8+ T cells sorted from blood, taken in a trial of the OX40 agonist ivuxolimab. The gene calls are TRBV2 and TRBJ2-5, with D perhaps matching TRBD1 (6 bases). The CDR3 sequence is CASSVVAGAKETQYF. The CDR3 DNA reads TGTGCCAGCAGTGTCGTCGCAGGGGCGAAAGAGACCCAGTACTTC.